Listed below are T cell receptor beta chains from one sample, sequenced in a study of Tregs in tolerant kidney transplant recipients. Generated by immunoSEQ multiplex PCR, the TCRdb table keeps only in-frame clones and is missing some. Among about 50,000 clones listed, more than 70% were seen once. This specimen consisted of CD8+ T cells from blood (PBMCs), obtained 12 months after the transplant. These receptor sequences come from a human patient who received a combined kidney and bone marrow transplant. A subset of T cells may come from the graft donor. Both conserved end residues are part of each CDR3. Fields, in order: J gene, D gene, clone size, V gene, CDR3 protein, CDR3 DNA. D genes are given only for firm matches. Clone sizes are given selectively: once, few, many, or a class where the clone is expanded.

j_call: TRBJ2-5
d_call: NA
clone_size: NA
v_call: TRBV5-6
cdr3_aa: CASSPAQAPQETQYF
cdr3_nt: TGTGCCAGCAGCCCCGCACAGGCCCCTCAAGAGACCCAGTACTTC

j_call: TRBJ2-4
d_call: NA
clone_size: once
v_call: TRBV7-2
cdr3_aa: CASSLSLAKNIQYF
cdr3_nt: TGTGCCAGCAGCTTATCACTAGCCAAAAACATTCAGTACTTC

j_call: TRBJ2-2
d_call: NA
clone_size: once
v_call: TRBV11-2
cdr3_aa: CASSLGGLELFF
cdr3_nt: TGTGCCAGCAGCCTGGGGGGGCTGGAGCTGTTTTTT

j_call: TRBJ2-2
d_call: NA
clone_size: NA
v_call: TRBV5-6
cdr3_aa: CASSFLWTGGWVGTGELFF
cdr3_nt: NA

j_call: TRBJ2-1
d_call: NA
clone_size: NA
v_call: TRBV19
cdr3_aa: CASSMEEAAYNEQFF
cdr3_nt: TGTGCCAGTAGTATGGAGGAGGCCGCCTACAATGAGCAGTTCTTC

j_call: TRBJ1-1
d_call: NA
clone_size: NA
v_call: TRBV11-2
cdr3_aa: CASSLSGSEAFF
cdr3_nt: TGTGCCAGCAGCTTAAGCGGCAGTGAAGCTTTCTTT

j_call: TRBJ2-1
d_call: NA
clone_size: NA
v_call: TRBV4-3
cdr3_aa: CASSHDAPSSYNEQFF
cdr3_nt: TGCGCCAGCAGCCATGATGCGCCCTCCTCCTACAATGAGCAGTTCTTC

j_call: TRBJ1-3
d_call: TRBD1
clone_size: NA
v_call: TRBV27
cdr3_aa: CASSPRGHPLLNTIYF
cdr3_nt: TGTGCCAGCAGCCCCAGGGGGCATCCCCTTCTAAACACCATATATTTT

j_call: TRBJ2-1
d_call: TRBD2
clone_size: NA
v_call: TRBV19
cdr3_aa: CASSIDSGVFEQFF
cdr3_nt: TGTGCCAGTAGTATAGATAGCGGGGTTTTTGAGCAGTTCTTC

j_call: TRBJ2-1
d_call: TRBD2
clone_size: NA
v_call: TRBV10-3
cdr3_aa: CAISDLLARSEQFF
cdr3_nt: TGTGCCATCAGTGATCTACTAGCGAGGAGTGAGCAGTTCTTC

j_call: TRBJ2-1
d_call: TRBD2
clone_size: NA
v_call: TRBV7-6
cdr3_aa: CASSLEIQRGAYEQFF
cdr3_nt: TGTGCCAGCAGCTTAGAAATCCAGCGGGGCGCCTATGAGCAGTTCTTC